This T cell receptor beta chain was sequenced for a study of vaccination effects on CD4 cells after COVID-19. General study results and limits: Healthy vaccinees showed cross-reactivity with common cold coronaviruses in only 1 of 255 vaccine-induced clones.

Following an approximately 9-day culture, CD4+ T cells were purified. The assay was immunoSEQ multiplex PCR, and TCRdb's table has in-frame clones only and misses some. The data contain some 39,000 clones, 82% of them singletons. Looked up from germline, CDR1 is SGHVS and CDR2 is FQNEAQ. The CDR3 is made up of 16 amino acids. Trimming removed 5 bases from V and 1 base from J; junction bases left unmatched: 7. About this clone itself: The antigen remains unidentified.

V is TRBV7-8 and J is TRBJ2-5, with 10 bases aligning to TRBD1. The sequencing used CD4+ T cells from PBMCs cultured without peptide, collected before COVID-19 vaccination. This TCR derives from a human donor who received a COVID-19 vaccine. The CDR3 DNA is TGTGCCAGCAGCCCGGCTTGGGACAGGGGCCAAGAGACCCAGTACTTC. Translated: CASSPAWDRGQETQYF. The variable domain in full, completed from reference TRBV7-8 and TRBJ2-5, reads GAGVSQSPRYKVAKRGQDVALRCDPISGHVSLFWYQQALGQGPEFLTYFQNEAQLDKSGLPSDRFFAERPEGSVSTLKIQRTQQEDSAVYLCASSPAWDRGQETQYFGPGTRLLVL.